These 16 T cell receptor beta chains share one sample of origin, sequenced in a study of cytotoxic CD8 clonotypes in ibrutinib-treated CLL (dated by TCRdb to 2020 to 2023). Receptor libraries were prepared by the immunoSEQ multiplex PCR assay. Not all clones reach the TCRdb copy of this immuneACCESS table, which keeps in-frame sequences only. Checked studies attribute under half of the gap to unresolved V genes and leave the rest unexplained. Here the sample has some 300,000 clones; 80% occur a single time. The top ten constitute approximately 7% of the sample. Here the sequenced sample was PBMCs, taken before ibrutinib treatment. The receptor source for this set is a human donor with chronic lymphocytic leukemia.

The chain links TRBV28 to TRBJ2-2, with a weak D call TRBD1 (5 bases). Per germline, CDR1 MDHEN and CDR2 SYDVKM. CDR3 length: 14 residues. Trimming removed 6 bases from V and 6 bases from J, with 14 bases in between. The CDR3: CASRRTTAAGELFF. CDR3 bases: TGTGCCAGCAGAAGGACAACCGCCGCCGGGGAGCTGTTTTTT.

The chain employs TRBV4-1 and TRBJ1-1, with D unresolved. The germline V gene has CDR1 MGHRA and CDR2 YSYEKL. This CDR3 is 13 amino acids long. The V end was cut by 7 bases, the J end by 11 bases, with 20 bases between. The CDR3 DNA follows: TGCGCCAGCAACCTAAAGACCTACGTCGTGGCTTTCTTT. Amino acid sequence: CASNLKTYVVAFF.

In its sample, this clone was seen a few times. The chain couples TRBV9 to TRBJ2-2; D gene ambiguous. The CDR3 consists of 11 residues. Deletions cut 3 bases from V and 6 bases from J, with 3 bases between. Germline CDR1 SGDLS, CDR2 YYNGEE. CDR3 residues: CASSDPGELFF. The CDR3 DNA follows: TGTGCCAGCAGCGACCCCGGGGAGCTGTTTTTT.

As for this clone: This specimen includes other DNA sequences encoding the same CDR3. The V call is TRBV27, the J call TRBJ2-1; D call uncertain. V was shortened by 3 bases and J by 5 bases, with 8 bases between the two germline ends. The CDR3 runs to 13 residues. Germline-derived CDR1 and CDR2 are MNHEY and SMNVEV (reference sequence). CDR3 in DNA: TGTGCCAGCAGTTTGGGTCCCCACAATGAGCAGTTCTTC. Its translation: CASSLGPHNEQFF.

The chain has TRBV25-1 and TRBJ2-1; weak D call: TRBD2 (6 bases). Germline V gene lookup returns CDR1 MGHDK and CDR2 SYGVNS. Trimming stripped 1 base from V and 6 bases from J, with 16 bases between. The CDR3 length is 16 residues. CDR3 region: CASSESEGLKSNEQFF. DNA for the CDR3: TGTGCCAGCAGTGAATCGGAGGGGCTCAAATCCAATGAGCAGTTCTTC. The full variable domain, in which reference TRBV25-1 and TRBJ2-1 provide the parts outside the CDR3, is EADIYQTPRYLVIGTGKKITLECSQTMGHDKMYWYQQDPGMELHLIHYSYGVNSTEKGDLSSESTVSRIRTEHFPLTLESARPSHTSQYLCASSESEGLKSNEQFFGPGTRLTVL.

The rearrangement uses TRBV4-2 and TRBJ1-5; unclear D gene. The CDR3 has 16 amino acids. CDR1 and CDR2 (germline): LGHNA, YNFKEQ. V was shortened by 1 base and J by 0 bases, with 10 bases between the two germline ends. Written as DNA, the CDR3 is TGTGCCAGCAGCCAAGTCCCGGCTGTTAGCAATCAGCCCCAGCATTTT. Translated, it gives CASSQVPAVSNQPQHF.

Written as DNA, the CDR3 is TGTGCCAGCAGCCGCGGGGGTAGCACAGATACGCAGTATTTT. This sequence encodes CASSRGGSTDTQYF. This sequence joins TRBV7-2 and TRBJ2-3, with 7 positions matching TRBD2. The CDR3 has 14 amino acids. Germline CDR1 is SGHTA and CDR2 is FQGNSA. After removal of 5 bases from V and 0 bases from J, the junction contained 2 bases not matched to a gene.

There are a few counts of this clone. V and J are TRBV7-6 and TRBJ2-7; no definite D call. V was trimmed by 4 bases and J by 1 base, leaving 17 bases between them. This CDR3 contains 16 residues. Germline CDR1 is SGHVS and CDR2 is FNYEAQ. The CDR3 spells CASSSLGGSISYEQYF. The CDR3 region has the DNA TGTGCCAGCAGCTCTTTAGGCGGCAGCATTTCCTACGAGCAGTACTTC.

The chain employs TRBV30 and TRBJ1-2, with a tentative D call TRBD1 (6 bases). V was cut by 3 bases and J by 1 base, with 12 bases left in between. Germline values: CDR1 GTSNPN, CDR2 SVGIG (reference sequence). This CDR3 contains 14 residues. In nucleotides, the CDR3 is TGTGCCTGGAGCCGGGACAACTTTAACTATGGCTACACCTTC. Translated, it gives CAWSRDNFNYGYTF.

This clone has just a few counts. V and J are TRBV27 and TRBJ1-4; D is undetermined. The germline V gene encodes CDR1 MNHEY and CDR2 SMNVEV (reference sequence). This CDR3 contains 13 residues. Trimming left V 0 bases short and J 14 bases short, with 13 bases between. The CDR3 region has the DNA TGTGCCAGCAGTTTATCAGTCGGCCATCTGCTGTTTTTT. It yields the protein CASSLSVGHLLFF.

The V call is TRBV28, the J call TRBJ1-4; D is ambiguous. The V end was cut by 7 bases, the J end by 7 bases, with 10 bases between. Per germline, CDR1 MDHEN and CDR2 SYDVKM. This CDR3 has 12 residues. CDR3 sequence: CASTDNGEKLFF. In DNA form, the CDR3 reads TGTGCCAGCACCGATAATGGTGAAAAACTGTTTTTT.

The gene calls are TRBV6-5 and TRBJ2-3, with unresolved D. The CDR3 is made up of 13 amino acids. Trimming cost V 6 bases and J 2 bases, with 9 bases left between them. Germline-derived CDR1 and CDR2 are MNHEY and SVGAGI. The CDR3 region has the DNA TGTGCCAGCAGAAGGGATCTCACAGATACGCAGTATTTT. Translated, it gives CASRRDLTDTQYF.

This clone has more than one count but fewer than ten. The V gene is TRBV11-2, the J gene TRBJ2-2; D uncertain. Per the germline V gene, CDR1 is SGHAT and CDR2 is FQNNGV. The V and J ends lost 1 base and 5 bases respectively, with 8 bases between them. The CDR3 runs 14 residues. The CDR3 DNA reads as TGTGCCAGCAGCTTAGCGTCCCGAACCGGGGAGCTGTTTTTT. This sequence encodes CASSLASRTGELFF.

This clone was found a few times. The chain couples TRBV15 to TRBJ1-5, with TRBD1 identical over 7 bases. Per the germline V gene, CDR1 is LNHNV and CDR2 is YYDKDF (reference sequence). V was clipped by 6 bases and J by 3 bases; unmatched bases: 5. The CDR3 loop spans 14 amino acids. CDR3 sequence (DNA): TGTGCCACCAGGGTGGGACAGCTCAATCAGCCCCAGCATTTT. Translating gives CATRVGQLNQPQHF. The full variable domain, completed using reference TRBV15 and TRBJ1-5, is DAMVIQNPRYQVTQFGKPVTLSCSQTLNHNVMYWYQQKSSQAPKLLFHYYDKDFNNEADTPDNFQSRRPNTSFCFLDIRSPGLGDTAMYLCATRVGQLNQPQHFGDGTRLSIL.

The chain employs TRBV6-5 and TRBJ1-2; D call uncertain. This CDR3 is built from 12 residues. Germline values: CDR1 MNHEY, CDR2 SVGAGI. Trimming took off 5 bases at V and 3 bases at J, with 7 bases between the two ends. CDR3 loop: CASSASDYGYTF. Written as DNA, the CDR3 is TGTGCCAGCAGTGCCTCCGACTATGGCTACACCTTC.

The rearrangement links TRBV28 to TRBJ2-7; possible D gene TRBD2, 6 bases. Germline V gives CDR1 MDHEN, CDR2 SYDVKM. This CDR3 has 17 residues. With 3 bases removed from V and 3 bases from J, the gap between germline ends came to 21 bases. The CDR3 DNA reads as TGTGCCAGCAGTTTTTCTAGGGAGGATCGCAGGTTCTACGAGCAGTACTTC. Its protein is CASSFSREDRRFYEQYF.